This paragraph reports one TCR beta chain. Its target is not known. This sample stems from a study of OX40 agonist ivuxolimab in advanced cancers. Turning to the study itself: Patients were given ivuxolimab, an antibody that agonizes OX40 (CD134).

Clones were sequenced by immunoSEQ multiplex PCR, and TCRdb holds only the in-frame ones, with some missing. The repertoire holds 55,000 to 75,000 clones, with roughly four fifths as singletons. The study's findings and limits: Which antigen the expanded peripheral T cells recognized is unknown.

V dropped 10 bases and J dropped 4 bases, with 17 bases sitting between them. CDR1 MNHNS and CDR2 SASEGT come from the germline V gene. CDR3 size: 14 residues. The chain recombines TRBV6-1 with TRBJ1-3; D not certain. Sequencing was performed on CD4+ or CD8+ T cells sorted from blood, taken in a trial of the OX40 agonist ivuxolimab. The clonotype was recovered from an adult with an advanced solid tumor such as melanoma, head and neck, liver or kidney cancer. The CDR3 bases are TGTGCCATCCTAACGGACCTCTCAGGAAACACCATATATTTT. It codes for CAILTDLSGNTIYF.